This T cell receptor beta chain appears in the sequencing data of a study of vaccination and CD4 T cells after COVID-19. Study background: Spike peptides, overlapping and drawn from SARS-CoV-2, HCoV-NL63, HCoV-OC43 and HCoV-229E, were used to stimulate cells.

With the Oncomine TCR Beta short-read assay, DNA from cultured CD4+ T cells was sequenced. TCRdb ran MiXCR on the PCR reads and lists one entry per CDR3 protein. The sample lists 15,000 to 20,000 distinct CDR3 sequences, 65% to 80% seen once, with approximately 18% in the top ten. Comment on this clonotype: Its antigen is still unknown.

Sample treatment: roughly 10-day PBMC culture with coronavirus spike peptide pools or control peptides (ViraFEST assay). With 2 bases removed from V and 4 bases from J, the gap between germline ends came to 11 bases. CDR1 is SEHNR, CDR2 FQNEAQ, per germline (reference sequence). The CDR3 has 14 residues. The TCR sequence derives from a human donor who had recovered from COVID-19. The rearrangement uses TRBV7-9 and TRBJ1-2; D is perhaps TRBD1 (5 bases). Sequencing used CD4+ T cells from blood, cultured in vitro. The DNA of the CDR3 is TGTGCCAGCAGCTTAAAGCAGGGCCTCTATGGCTACACCTTC. Protein product: CASSLKQGLYGYTF.